Shown below are 32 T cell receptor beta chains from a single sample sequenced in a study of blood T cell repertoires in COVID-19. Assay used: immunoSEQ multiplex PCR; TCRdb lists only in-frame clones, some missing. This sample has about 260,000 clones, with over 70% found just once. Sequencing input: peripheral blood. The receptors shown here come from a woman aged 40-49 years who had recovered from COVID-19.

This chain connects TRBV7-9 to TRBJ1-2; no clear D. Trimming left V 7 bases short and J 2 bases short, with 23 bases between. The CDR3 extends over 17 amino acids. Per germline, CDR1 SEHNR and CDR2 FQNEAQ (reference sequence). CDR3 bases: TGTGCCAGCACCCCCCCAGAACCGGTGGGAGTGAACTATGGCTACACCTTC. This codes for CASTPPEPVGVNYGYTF. Full variable domain (rest looked up from reference TRBV7-9 and TRBJ1-2): DTGVSQNPRHKITKRGQNVTFRCDPISEHNRLYWYRQTLGQGPEFLTYFQNEAQLEKSRLLSDRFSAERPKGSFSTLEIQRTEQGDSAMYLCASTPPEPVGVNYGYTFGSGTRLTVV.

The V and J genes are TRBV5-1 and TRBJ2-1, with 13 bases aligning to TRBD2. The CDR3 consists of 18 residues. CDR1 SGHRS and CDR2 YFSETQ come from the germline V gene. Losses at the gene ends were 0 bases for V and 6 bases for J; bases not matched to a gene: 9. CDR3 nucleotide sequence: TGCGCCAGCAGCTTGGGCCCAGTGACTAGCGGGGGGTTCAATGAGCAGTTCTTC. Encoded protein: CASSLGPVTSGGFNEQFF.

The chain couples TRBV27 to TRBJ2-4; 9 nucleotides align to TRBD2. The CDR3 runs 15 residues. V trimming: 6 bases; J trimming: 7 bases; junction bases outside the gene matches: 10. Germline values: CDR1 MNHEY, CDR2 SMNVEV (reference sequence). The CDR3 DNA sequence: TGTGCCAGCAGCCCCCTAGCGGGGATTTGGAACATTCAGTACTTC. The encoded protein is CASSPLAGIWNIQYF.

In the case of this clone: Other DNA sequences in the sample encode the same CDR3. The chain carries TRBV11-2 and TRBJ2-7; weak D call: TRBD1 (6 bases). The CDR3 runs to 13 residues. Between the trimmed V and J ends, which lost 7 bases and 7 bases, there was a span of 17 bases. Germline V CDR1 and CDR2: SGHAT, FQNNGV. CDR3 residues: CASTHRGGREQYF. The CDR3, as DNA: TGTGCCAGCACCCACCGTGGGGGCAGGGAGCAGTACTTC.

The chain links TRBV11-3 to TRBJ1-2; 8 positions match TRBD1. The CDR3 consists of 15 residues. With 5 bases clipped from V and 8 bases from J, the junction kept 13 bases outside the gene matches. The V gene's germline CDR1 is SGHNT and CDR2 YENEEA. The CDR3 DNA reads as TGTGCCAGCAGCCCCCGGACAGGGCGCGCCGGGGGCTACACCTTC. Residues: CASSPRTGRAGGYTF.

The chain employs TRBV19 and TRBJ2-7; D possibly corresponds to TRBD1 (6 bases). From germline, CDR1 is LNHDA and CDR2 SQIVND (reference sequence). The CDR3 consists of 13 residues. Trimming pared 5 bases from V and 6 bases from J, leaving 14 bases between. The CDR3 region is CASSVRGIGEQYF. The CDR3 DNA is TGTGCCAGTAGTGTCAGGGGCATCGGCGAGCAGTACTTC.

The genes are TRBV5-5 and TRBJ1-1; weak D call: TRBD1 (6 bases). The CDR3 covers 15 residues. V lost 3 bases and J 5 bases, leaving 17 bases between the germline ends. CDR1 is SGHKS and CDR2 is YYEKEE in the germline V gene (reference sequence). In DNA, the CDR3 is TGTGCCAGCAGCTCTAGGGACACCTCGGGGACTGAAGCTTTCTTT. Translating gives CASSSRDTSGTEAFF.

The V gene is TRBV7-8, the J gene TRBJ2-5, with 8 nucleotides matching TRBD2. In germline, CDR1 is SGHVS, CDR2 FQNEAQ. Trimming at V came to 2 bases and at J to 5 bases, leaving 7 bases not matched to a gene. The CDR3 extends over 15 amino acids. For the CDR3, the DNA is TGTGCCAGCAGCTTAAACGGGGGGGCCCCGGAGACCCAGTACTTC. This gives the protein CASSLNGGAPETQYF. The full variable domain, rest sourced from reference TRBV7-8 and TRBJ2-5, is GAGVSQSPRYKVAKRGQDVALRCDPISGHVSLFWYQQALGQGPEFLTYFQNEAQLDKSGLPSDRFFAERPEGSVSTLKIQRTQQEDSAVYLCASSLNGGAPETQYFGPGTRLLVL.

The genes are TRBV25-1 and TRBJ1-6, with D tentatively TRBD1 (6 bases). Germline V CDR1 and CDR2: MGHDK, SYGVNS. This CDR3 contains 12 residues. Trimming took 7 bases from V and 7 from J, leaving 8 bases between them. The CDR3 loop is CASNRANSPLHF. The CDR3 DNA sequence: TGTGCCAGCAACAGGGCGAATTCACCCCTCCACTTT.

The genes are TRBV5-8 and TRBJ2-1; no definite D call. Trimming removed 0 bases at V and 0 bases at J, with 13 bases between. The germline V gene encodes CDR1 SGHTS and CDR2 YDEGEE. CDR3 size: 17 residues. CDR3 loop: CASSLELLLSSYNEQFF. The CDR3 region has the DNA TGTGCCAGCAGCTTGGAGTTACTTCTGAGCTCCTACAATGAGCAGTTCTTC.

The CDR3 DNA reads as TGCGCCAGCAGTCAATGGCCCCCGTACCAAGAGACCCAGTACTTC. Its translation is CASSQWPPYQETQYF. V and J are TRBV23-1 and TRBJ2-5, with D uncertain. TRBV23-1 is an ORF for which the function is uncertain. Deletions cut 1 base from V and 0 bases from J, with 9 bases between. The CDR3 length is 15 residues.

V and J are TRBV6-4 and TRBJ1-1; possible D gene TRBD1, 5 bases. V was cut by 6 bases and J by 0 bases, with 11 bases left in between. The germline CDR1 and CDR2 sequences are MRHNA and SNTAGT. The CDR3 has 14 residues. CDR3 amino acids: CASSGAGMNTEAFF. The CDR3 DNA follows: TGTGCCAGCAGCGGGGCGGGGATGAACACTGAAGCTTTCTTT.

The chain couples TRBV19 to TRBJ2-1; TRBD2 aligns across 7 bases. The germline CDR1 and CDR2 sequences are LNHDA and SQIVND (reference sequence). Germline trimming cut 10 bases from V and 1 base from J; bases unmatched to any gene: 7. CDR3 length equals 14 residues. Here the CDR3 DNA reads TGTGCCACCAAAGAGCGGGGTTCCTACAATGAGCAGTTCTTC. Encoded protein: CATKERGSYNEQFF.

The V call is TRBV5-5, the J call TRBJ1-6; 7 bases agree with TRBD1. The V and J ends lost 5 bases and 6 bases, in that order; junction bases with no gene match: 11. Looked up from germline, CDR1 is SGHKS and CDR2 is YYEKEE (reference sequence). The CDR3 totals 16 residues. The CDR3 loop reads CASRTLSAGGNSPLHF. In DNA, the CDR3 is TGTGCCAGCAGGACCCTGTCGGCAGGGGGTAATTCACCCCTCCACTTT. Full variable domain (rest looked up from reference TRBV5-5 and TRBJ1-6): DAGVTQSPTHLIKTRGQQVTLRCSPISGHKSVSWYQQVLGQGPQFIFQYYEKEERGRGNFPDRFSARQFPNYSSELNVNALLLGDSALYLCASRTLSAGGNSPLHFGNGTRLTVT.

The chain carries TRBV12-1 and TRBJ1-2. TRBV12-1 is an annotated pseudogene. The CDR3 is made up of 14 amino acids. The CDR3 DNA follows: TGTGCCAGCAGCTTTGCAGCTCCTAACTATGGCTACACCTTC. It translates to CASSFAAPNYGYTF.

The V and J genes are TRBV27 and TRBJ1-5; 7 nucleotides match TRBD1. CDR1 and CDR2 (germline): MNHEY, SMNVEV (reference sequence). The V segment lost 7 bases and the J segment 6 bases; nucleotides outside the gene matches: 9. This CDR3 contains 14 residues. The CDR3 DNA follows: TGTGCCAGCAACTCAGACAGGGCCGGTCAGCCCCAGCATTTT. Protein: CASNSDRAGQPQHF.

The V gene is TRBV27, the J gene TRBJ2-7, with TRBD1 as a possible D gene (5 bases). With 0 bases removed from V and 5 bases from J, the gap between germline ends came to 17 bases. CDR3 length equals 16 residues. Germline CDR1 is MNHEY and CDR2 is SMNVEV (reference sequence). CDR3 nucleotide sequence: TGTGCCAGCAGTTTATCGAAAACCTGGTTCAGGGACGAGCAGTACTTC. This translates into CASSLSKTWFRDEQYF.

The V gene is TRBV2, the J gene TRBJ1-4; D is undetermined. There are 14 residues in the CDR3. V was pared by 7 bases and J by 5 bases, with 14 bases between. The germline gives CDR1 SNHLY, CDR2 FYNNEI. The DNA of the CDR3 is TGTGCCAGCAATCCACAGACTACAAATGAAAAACTGTTTTTT. Translation gives CASNPQTTNEKLFF.

The chain uses TRBV30 and TRBJ1-1; no clear D gene. V dropped 3 bases and J dropped 0 bases, with 8 bases sitting between them. The CDR3 is made up of 13 amino acids. The V gene's germline CDR1 is GTSNPN and CDR2 SVGIG (reference sequence). In nucleotides, the CDR3 is TGTGCCTGGAGGTTTAGTCTGAACACTGAAGCTTTCTTT. Amino acids: CAWRFSLNTEAFF.

The sample holds one count of this clone. The chain couples TRBV9 to TRBJ2-5, with 8 bases identical to TRBD2. Germline trimming cut 0 bases from V and 4 bases from J; bases unmatched to any gene: 8. CDR1 is SGDLS, CDR2 YYNGEE, per germline. CDR3 length: 16 residues. This CDR3 is CASSVAASGHPETQYF. The DNA of the CDR3 is TGTGCCAGCAGCGTAGCGGCTAGCGGGCACCCAGAGACCCAGTACTTC.

The CDR3 sequence is CAISETGVGYTF. The CDR3 nucleotides read TGTGCCATCAGTGAGACAGGGGTCGGCTACACCTTC. The chain is built from TRBV10-3 and TRBJ1-2; TRBD1 aligns across 7 bases. V trimming: 2 bases; J trimming: 8 bases; junction bases outside the gene matches: 2. CDR1 ENHRY and CDR2 SYGVKD come from the germline V gene. The CDR3 spans 12 residues.

The J gene is TRBJ2-2, the V gene TRBV7-6; D ambiguous. This CDR3 spans 18 amino acids. Germline-derived CDR1 and CDR2 are SGHVS and FNYEAQ. V was cut by 1 base and J by 1 base, with 16 bases left in between. The chain's CDR3 is CASSLETESYLNTGELFF. Here the CDR3 DNA reads TGTGCCAGCAGCTTAGAAACAGAATCCTACTTGAACACCGGGGAGCTGTTTTTT.

The chain uses TRBV10-2 and TRBJ2-5; D may be TRBD1 (6 bases). From germline, CDR1 is WSHSY and CDR2 SAAADI. V gave up 10 bases and J gave up 5 bases, with 20 bases separating them. The CDR3 totals 14 residues. CDR3 amino acids: CATAPPGQRETQYF. The CDR3 DNA sequence: TGCGCCACCGCACCCCCGGGACAACGGGAGACCCAGTACTTC.

The V call is TRBV9, the J call TRBJ2-5, with TRBD1 as a possible D gene (6 bases). The V gene's germline CDR1 is SGDLS and CDR2 YYNGEE. The CDR3 is made up of 14 amino acids. V gave up 0 bases and J gave up 6 bases, with 12 bases separating them. DNA for the CDR3: TGTGCCAGCAGCGTAGGAGGGGGAATGAAGACCCAGTACTTC. It specifies CASSVGGGMKTQYF.

V and J are TRBV7-9 and TRBJ2-1, with 8 bases lining up with TRBD1. With 3 bases clipped from V and 6 bases from J, the junction kept 7 bases outside the gene matches. CDR1 is SEHNR, CDR2 FQNEAQ, per germline (reference sequence). The CDR3 sequence is 15 residues long. In nucleotides, the CDR3 is TGTGCCAGCAGCTTCGGCGGACAGGGCACCAATGAGCAGTTCTTC. It yields the protein CASSFGGQGTNEQFF.

The chain employs TRBV5-1 and TRBJ2-7; no firm D call. The germline V gene encodes CDR1 SGHRS and CDR2 YFSETQ. Between the trimmed V and J ends, which lost 2 bases and 4 bases, there was a span of 10 bases. The CDR3 has 13 amino acids. DNA of the CDR3: TGCGCCAGCAGCTTTCAGGCAGCATACGAGCAGTACTTC. Its translation: CASSFQAAYEQYF.

The CDR3 region is CASSRSGASSNEQYF. In DNA form, the CDR3 reads TGTGCCAGCTCACGTAGCGGGGCATCGTCCAACGAGCAGTACTTC. V usage is TRBV18 and J usage is TRBJ2-7; 8 bases map to TRBD2. The CDR3 length is 15 residues. V was clipped by 4 bases and J by 5 bases; unmatched bases: 10. Germline V CDR1 and CDR2: KGHSH, LQKENI.

The CDR3 sequence: CASSLRPGEGNTIYF. CDR3 sequence (DNA): TGTGCCAGCAGCTTACGGCCAGGGGAAGGAAACACCATATATTTT. This chain uses TRBV7-3 with TRBJ1-3; D is perhaps TRBD1 (6 bases). Germline loops: CDR1 SGHTA, CDR2 FQGTGA. The CDR3 loop spans 15 amino acids. Deletions cut 2 bases from V and 4 bases from J, with 12 bases between. The complete variable domain, with remaining parts taken from reference TRBV7-3 and TRBJ1-3, reads GAGVSQTPSNKVTEKGKYVELRCDPISGHTALYWYRQSLGQGPEFLIYFQGTGAADDSGLPNDRFFAVRPEGSVSTLKIQRTERGDSAVYLCASSLRPGEGNTIYFGEGSWLTVV.

V is TRBV7-9 and J is TRBJ1-6, with D unresolved. The CDR3 sequence is 13 residues long. Germline V gives CDR1 SEHNR, CDR2 FQNEAQ (reference sequence). V gave up 2 bases and J gave up 12 bases, with 11 bases separating them. CDR3 DNA sequence: TGTGCCAGCAGCTTACCTGGAGGCAAACCCCTCCACTTT. Translation: CASSLPGGKPLHF. Full variable domain (rest looked up from reference TRBV7-9 and TRBJ1-6): DTGVSQNPRHKITKRGQNVTFRCDPISEHNRLYWYRQTLGQGPEFLTYFQNEAQLEKSRLLSDRFSAERPKGSFSTLEIQRTEQGDSAMYLCASSLPGGKPLHFGNGTRLTVT.

The chain has TRBV4-1 and TRBJ1-4; D remains ambiguous. The germline gives CDR1 MGHRA, CDR2 YSYEKL. V lost 5 bases and J 0 bases, leaving 13 bases between the germline ends. This CDR3 comprises 16 residues. For the CDR3, the DNA is TGCGCCAGCAGCGTTACACCCGGGGCAACTAATGAAAAACTGTTTTTT. Protein product: CASSVTPGATNEKLFF.

V gene TRBV19 combines with J gene TRBJ1-2, with a tentative D call TRBD1 (5 bases). The CDR3 has 14 residues. Trimming cost V 2 bases and J 2 bases, with 9 bases left between them. Germline-derived CDR1 and CDR2 are LNHDA and SQIVND (reference sequence). The CDR3 here is CASSIPGLNYGYTF. The CDR3 DNA reads as TGTGCCAGTAGTATACCGGGACTGAACTATGGCTACACCTTC.

The chain couples TRBV12-5 to TRBJ1-4; D might be TRBD1 (6 bases). Germline CDR1 is LGHNT and CDR2 is FRNRAP. There are 16 residues in the CDR3. Trimming removed 5 bases from V and 0 bases from J, with 13 bases in between. The CDR3 loop is CASGLQGYPTNEKLFF. CDR3 DNA sequence: TGTGCTAGTGGTCTACAGGGATATCCAACTAATGAAAAACTGTTTTTT. The full variable domain, with the rest looked up from reference TRBV12-5 and TRBJ1-4, is DARVTQTPRHKVTEMGQEVTMRCQPILGHNTVFWYRQTMMQGLELLAYFRNRAPLDDSGMPKDRFSAEMPDATLATLKIQPSEPRDSAVYFCASGLQGYPTNEKLFFGSGTQLSVL.